The clone carrying this TCR beta chain was observed a single time. Original methodology: How many nucleated cells were present was estimated from reference gene primer amplification. Assay used: immunoSEQ multiplex PCR; TCRdb lists only in-frame clones, some missing. V and J calls and clone size come straight from that table; D and trimming were deduced from the DNA. In the table there are roughly 460,000 clones, 85% to 90% of which are singletons. This entry belongs to a study of blood T cell repertoires in COVID-19. The wider study: Italy, Spain and the United States were the sources of the convalescent and acute COVID-19 samples. Sources were T cells, B-cell-depleted T cells, or PBMCs; the material itself was cDNA or gDNA.

The junction had 9 bases not matched to a gene; V was cut back by 6 bases and J by 5 bases. CDR3 length equals 15 residues. The germline V gene has CDR1 MNHNY and CDR2 SVGAGI (reference sequence). The sequence came from a man between 18 and 35 years old with COVID-19, enrolled during active disease. Sequencing used peripheral blood. This chain connects TRBV6-6 to TRBJ2-5, with 10 positions matching TRBD1. This CDR3 is CASSPDRGASETQYF. As DNA, the CDR3 is TGTGCCAGCAGCCCGGACAGGGGGGCTTCCGAGACCCAGTACTTC.